The rows below give T cell receptor beta chains drawn from one sample of a study of shared clonotypes between healthy human individuals. Repertoires were generated with immunoSEQ multiplex PCR, while TCRdb's copy carries only in-frame clones and drops some. The sample has about 360,000 clones, more than 60% seen once. The sample comprised memory CD4+ T cells sorted from blood. Receptor source: a man aged 25-45 years in good health. Each CDR3 is given with its conserved first and last residue. The D gene is left open where the match is weak. Only some rows state a clone size, as once, few, many or a class for expanded clones.

d_gene	len	v_gene	abundance	j_gene	CDR3aa	CDR3nt
TRBD1	16	TRBV28	.	TRBJ1-2	CASSSQETGTGWGYTF	TGTGCCAGCAGTTCTCAGGAGACCGGGACAGGGTGGGGCTACACCTTC
TRBD2	15	TRBV6-5	.	TRBJ2-7	CASSYPGGSAYEQYF	TGTGCCAGCAGTTACCCGGGAGGCTCGGCCTACGAGCAGTACTTC
.	14	TRBV6-1	.	TRBJ1-1	CASTVSQGNTEAFF	TGTGCCAGCACTGTTTCCCAGGGGAACACTGAAGCTTTCTTT
.	13	TRBV27	.	TRBJ2-7	CASGGRAYYEQYF	TGTGCCAGTGGGGGCCGGGCGTACTACGAGCAGTACTTC
.	15	TRBV5-8	.	TRBJ2-3	CASSFGLQNTDTQYF	TGTGCCAGCAGCTTCGGACTCCAAAACACAGATACGCAGTATTTT
.	14	TRBV2	.	TRBJ2-7	CASRSALESYEQYF	TGTGCCAGCAGATCCGCTCTAGAATCCTACGAGCAGTACTTC
TRBD2	17	TRBV10-3	.	TRBJ2-3	CAISDPWTSGIEDTQYF	TGTGCCATCAGTGACCCCTGGACTAGCGGGATAGAAGATACGCAGTATTTT
.	15	TRBV11-2	.	TRBJ2-5	CASSSTGRYQETQYF	TGTGCCAGCAGCTCAACGGGGAGGTACCAAGAGACCCAGTACTTC
TRBD2	15	TRBV7-9	once	TRBJ2-5	CASRGELAGEETQYF	TGTGCCAGCAGGGGGGAACTAGCGGGAGAAGAGACCCAGTACTTC
.	15	TRBV28	.	TRBJ1-2	CASSFWGGLAQGYTF	TGTGCCAGCAGTTTTTGGGGGGGTTTGGCACAGGGCTACACCTTC
.	14	TRBV19	.	TRBJ2-7	CASSRGRQSYEQYF	TGTGCCAGTAGTAGGGGTCGGCAGTCCTACGAGCAGTACTTC
.	16	TRBV27	few	TRBJ2-7	CASSFYGVSGSYEQYF	TGTGCCAGCAGTTTTTATGGCGTTTCGGGTTCCTACGAGCAGTACTTC
.	17	TRBV28	.	TRBJ1-3	CASSSPSDAGSGNTIYF	TGTGCCAGCAGTTCTCCCTCCGACGCGGGCTCTGGAAACACCATATATTTT
.	14	TRBV5-4	.	TRBJ2-5	CASSRGGQGETQYF	TGTGCCAGCAGCCGGGGAGGTCAGGGAGAGACCCAGTACTTC
TRBD1	13	TRBV10-3	few	TRBJ1-1	CAISDYRGREAFF	TGTGCCATCAGTGATTACAGGGGGCGCGAAGCTTTCTTT
.	15	TRBV5-4	.	TRBJ2-5	CASTIGAGTKETQYF	TGTGCCAGCACCATAGGGGCGGGGACGAAAGAGACCCAGTACTTC
.	15	TRBV10-3	.	TRBJ2-7	CAITPYLSDSHEQYF	TGTGCCATCACGCCTTATCTTTCGGACTCCCACGAGCAGTACTTC
.	18	TRBV5-4	.	TRBJ2-3	CASSWGNGRRGSTDTQYF	TGTGCCAGCAGCTGGGGGAACGGGAGGAGGGGGAGCACAGATACGCAGTATTTT
.	16	TRBV5-3	.	TRBJ2-4	CARSLRHLLAKNIQYF	TGTGCCAGAAGCTTGAGGCACCTTCTAGCCAAAAACATTCAGTACTTC
.	13	TRBV27	.	TRBJ2-7	CASSLGPRYEQYF	TGTGCCAGCAGTTTAGGGCCGCGCTACGAGCAGTACTTC
TRBD1	15	TRBV27	.	TRBJ2-7	CASSPTGGRSYEQYF	TGTGCCAGCAGTCCAACAGGGGGCCGTTCCTACGAGCAGTACTTC
TRBD2	15	TRBV5-1	few	TRBJ2-1	CASSSGLAGVNEQFF	TGCGCCAGCAGCTCGGGACTAGCGGGAGTCAATGAGCAGTTCTTC
TRBD1	16	TRBV7-2	.	TRBJ2-2	CASSLVGTANTGELFF	TGTGCCAGCAGCTTAGTAGGGACAGCGAACACCGGGGAGCTGTTTTTT
TRBD1	15	TRBV6-5	.	TRBJ2-7	CASSYTRTGAYEQYF	TGTGCCAGCAGTTACACCAGGACAGGAGCCTACGAGCAGTACTTC
TRBD1	16	TRBV27	.	TRBJ2-1	CASSKTGTGRQNEQFF	TGTGCCAGCAGTAAAACCGGGACAGGGCGACAAAATGAGCAGTTCTTC
TRBD2	17	TRBV6-1	.	TRBJ2-1	CASSVSSGVSSYNEQFF	TGTGCCAGCAGTGTCTCTAGCGGGGTTAGCTCCTACAATGAGCAGTTCTTC
TRBD1	14	TRBV19	.	TRBJ1-4	CASRRTGTNEKLFF	TGTGCCAGTAGGAGGACAGGGACTAATGAAAAACTGTTTTTT
TRBD1	17	TRBV18	.	TRBJ1-1	CASSPGQGSRLYTEAFF	TGTGCCAGCTCACCTGGACAGGGTTCGCGCTTGTACACTGAAGCTTTCTTT
TRBD1	14	TRBV27	.	TRBJ1-2	CASSPDRVFYGYTF	TGTGCCAGCAGTCCGGACAGGGTTTTCTATGGCTACACCTTC
.	13	TRBV5-1	.	TRBJ2-3	CASSLGQEDTQYF	TGCGCCAGCAGCTTGGGCCAGGAGGATACGCAGTATTTT
.	12	TRBV10-2	.	TRBJ2-7	CASSLTGHEQYF	TGCGCCAGCAGTCTAACAGGGCACGAGCAGTACTTC
.	13	TRBV14	.	TRBJ1-2	CASSLLIQGAYTF	TGTGCCAGCAGCCTCTTAATCCAGGGTGCCTACACCTTC
.	12	TRBV29-1	.	TRBJ2-7	CSATGTSYEQYF	TGCAGCGCAACAGGGACCTCCTACGAGCAGTACTTC
.	14	TRBV5-6	few	TRBJ1-3	CASSIQGSGNTIYF	TGTGCCAGCAGCATACAGGGCTCTGGAAACACCATATATTTT
TRBD2	17	TRBV2	once	TRBJ2-2	CASSPRLAGVQSGELFF	TGTGCCAGCAGTCCCCGCCTAGCGGGAGTTCAGTCCGGGGAGCTGTTTTTT
TRBD1	13	TRBV5-1	.	TRBJ2-5	CASSGTGLETQYF	TGCGCCAGCAGTGGGACAGGGTTGGAGACCCAGTACTTC
TRBD2	13	TRBV7-7	.	TRBJ2-3	CASSRGRADTQYF	TGTGCTAGCAGCCGGGGGAGGGCAGATACGCAGTATTTT
TRBD1	15	TRBV9	.	TRBJ2-7	CASSVGTGLLYEQYF	TGTGCCAGCAGCGTAGGGACAGGACTGCTCTACGAGCAGTACTTC
.	12	TRBV14	.	TRBJ2-5	CASSQDAKTQYF	TGTGCCAGCAGCCAAGATGCAAAGACCCAGTACTTC
.	13	TRBV2	once	TRBJ2-1	CASSPGTRYEQFF	TGTGCCAGCAGTCCCGGGACCCGATATGAGCAGTTCTTC
.	17	TRBV5-1	.	TRBJ1-4	CASSRDLVILSDEKLFF	TGCGCCAGCAGTCGGGATTTAGTAATCTTATCGGATGAAAAACTGTTTTTT
.	15	TRBV14	.	TRBJ2-5	CASSQEIGSYETQYF	TGTGCCAGCAGCCAAGAGATAGGATCTTACGAGACCCAGTACTTC
TRBD2	17	TRBV13	once	TRBJ2-5	CASSLGGLAGRGETQYF	TGTGCCAGCAGCTTAGGAGGGCTAGCGGGACGGGGAGAGACCCAGTACTTC
TRBD2	14	TRBV15	.	TRBJ2-7	CATSTGGEGYEQYF	TGTGCCACCAGCACCGGAGGGGAGGGCTACGAGCAGTACTTC
TRBD1	15	TRBV7-8	.	TRBJ1-5	CASSLQGVNNQPQHF	TGTGCCAGCAGCTTACAGGGGGTTAACAATCAGCCCCAGCATTTT
.	11	TRBV29-1	.	TRBJ1-4	CSVGVAEKLFF	TGCAGCGTCGGGGTCGCCGAAAAACTGTTTTTT
TRBD2	15	TRBV28	.	TRBJ2-7	CASRGGTSSVGKQYF	TGTGCCAGCAGGGGAGGGACTAGCTCTGTCGGAAAGCAGTACTTC
TRBD2	14	TRBV14	few	TRBJ2-7	CASSYGLGSYEQYF	TGTGCCAGCAGCTACGGACTAGGATCCTACGAGCAGTACTTC